This record concerns one T cell receptor (beta chain) sequence. CDR3 size: 14 residues. CDR1 and CDR2 (germline): SGHRS, YFSETQ. V dropped 0 bases and J dropped 7 bases, with 8 bases sitting between them. The authors' processing: Amplifying reference gene primers gave estimates of nucleated cell counts. TCRdb's copy holds only in-frame clones and misses some; the assay was immunoSEQ multiplex PCR. V and J calls and clone size are given by that table; D and trimming were obtained from the DNA. The data hold 200,000 or so clones, with roughly 90% observed a single time. The sample belongs to a study of blood T cell repertoires in COVID-19. About the study: The cDNA or gDNA used as material had been derived from T cells, B-cell-depleted T cells, or PBMCs.

This chain connects TRBV5-1 to TRBJ1-6, with D tentatively TRBD1 (5 bases). The specimen was peripheral blood. This clonotype originated in a man aged 35-49 years with active or convalescent COVID-19. In DNA, the CDR3 is TGCGCCAGCAGCTTGGGTGGGGCAAATTCACCCCTCCACTTT. The encoded protein is CASSLGGANSPLHF.